This TCR beta chain stems from a study of blood T cell repertoires in COVID-19. About the study: Acute-phase and convalescent COVID-19 samples originated in the United States, Italy and Spain.

Some clones are missing from TCRdb's copy, which holds only in-frame ones; the method was immunoSEQ multiplex PCR. The sample has about 220,000 clones; around 83% are singletons. The Seattle patients joined while their infection was active and were tracked longitudinally afterward. Germline V gives CDR1 LNHNV, CDR2 YYDKDF (reference sequence). This CDR3 is built from 16 residues. The trim removed 4 bases at V and 2 bases at J, leaving 7 bases unmatched. This clonotype was obtained from a woman aged 45 to 65 with COVID-19, enrolled during active disease. The gene calls are TRBV15 and TRBJ2-5; TRBD1 agrees at 10 bases. The sample comprised peripheral blood. This CDR3 reads CATSKSPGQGQETQYF. DNA for the CDR3: TGTGCCACCAGCAAATCGCCGGGACAGGGGCAAGAGACCCAGTACTTC.